This record covers a single T cell receptor beta chain. Its antigen is still unknown. Data came from immunoSEQ multiplex PCR; TCRdb stores just in-frame clones and leaves some out. The table records around 68,000 clones, 85% to 90% of them present only once. This sample stems from a study of chemoradiotherapy in HPV16-positive cancers. Study information: Candidate HPV-specific T-cell clones and common TCR motifs came from functional assays in two HPV16-positive patients. Study-wide results and caveats: The functional HPV-specific definition rests on just two HPV16-positive patients. Non-HPV-specific T cells did not expand in tumors during treatment, whereas candidate HPV-specific clones and E7-related motifs did. In HPV16-positive patients, HPV-responsive T-cell expansion tracked better recurrence-free survival.

The sequenced sample was blood, obtained from a patient who underwent chemoradiotherapy. This clonotype was sampled from a human donor with HPV-associated anogenital cancer.

The CDR3 sequence is CASSPLPRPHSPLHF. The CDR3 coding sequence is TGTGCCAGCTCACCACTTCCGCGGCCGCATTCACCCCTCCACTTT. The chain has TRBV18 and TRBJ1-6; D is unresolved. This CDR3 contains 15 residues. Trimming took off 1 base at V and 8 bases at J, with 12 bases between the two ends. Germline values: CDR1 KGHSH, CDR2 LQKENI. The variable domain in full, completed from reference TRBV18 and TRBJ1-6, reads NAGVMQNPRHLVRRRGQEARLRCSPMKGHSHVYWYRQLPEEGLKFMVYLQKENIIDESGMPKERFSAEFPKEGPSILRIQQVVRGDSAAYFCASSPLPRPHSPLHFGNGTRLTVT.